The present T cell receptor beta chain was sequenced within a study of post-analysis software for immune sequencing data. Study summary: Included among the disease courses, which were recorded for the cohort, were relapsing-remitting, secondary progressive and progressive-relapsing multiple sclerosis.

V was shortened by 5 bases and J by 4 bases, with 17 bases between the two germline ends. Germline V gene lookup returns CDR1 PRHDT and CDR2 FYEKMQ (reference sequence). The length of the CDR3 is 15 residues. TCR beta cDNA libraries had unique molecular identifiers. When about 0.95 to 10 million T cells were used, they gave about 550,000 cDNA molecules. TCRdb passed the PCR reads through MiXCR, listing each CDR3 protein once. The sample includes roughly 540,000 distinct CDR3 sequences, around 31% of them seen just once. This clonotype was detected a few times. Its antigen remains unidentified. Study-wide results and limits: In patients, about five TRBV segments were more frequent than in controls, with TRBV5-6, TRBV5-1 and TRBV20-1 among them. Batch-matched samples strongly co-clustered by F measure. When compared against controls, multiple sclerosis patients showed significantly lower normalized Chao1 diversity.

Input material: blood. The chain links TRBV13 to TRBJ1-2; D unclear. This clonotype was sampled from a girl aged 2-17 years with multiple sclerosis. CDR3 residues: CASSLRGSFAYGYTF. For the CDR3, the DNA is TGTGCCAGCAGCCTACGCGGCAGTTTCGCCTATGGCTACACCTTC. The whole variable domain, remainder taken from reference TRBV13 and TRBJ1-2, is AAGVIQSPRHLIKEKRETATLKCYPIPRHDTVYWYQQGPGQDPQFLISFYEKMQSDKGSIPDRFSAQQFSDYHSELNMSSLELGDSALYFCASSLRGSFAYGYTFGSGTRLTVV.